This is a list of T cell receptor beta chains from one sample in a study of CD8 T cells in Susac syndrome. Each CDR3 protein is one row after TCRdb ran MiXCR on the immunoSEQ multiplex PCR reads. The profile covers about 180,000 distinct CDR3 sequences, with around 94% appearing a single time and 0.095% to 0.1% taken by the ten largest. Sample: CD4+ T cells from PBMCs. These TCRs come from a human donor with Susac syndrome. CDR3s include the opening cysteine and the closing phenylalanine or tryptophan. Fields, in order: D gene, J gene, V gene, clone size, CDR3 DNA, CDR3 protein. A D gene is named only where the DNA matches it firmly. Clone sizes are given selectively: once, few, many, or a class where the clone is expanded.

TRBD1 | TRBJ2-1 | TRBV7-9 | NA | TGTGCCAGCAGCCAGAATACAGGGGGCAAGAATGAGCAGTTCTTC | CASSQNTGGKNEQFF
NA | TRBJ2-3 | TRBV29-1 | few | TGCAGCGTTGAAGAGGTGGTTGGAGATACGCAGTATTTT | CSVEEVVGDTQYF
TRBD2 | TRBJ2-5 | TRBV2 | NA | TGTGCCAGCAACCTGCGACTGCGGGGGGAAGAGACCCAGTACTTC | CASNLRLRGEETQYF
TRBD1 | TRBJ1-2 | TRBV27 | NA | TGTGCCAGCAGTTCCTTCGGGACAGCGGAAAATAATGGCTACACCTTC | CASSSFGTAENNGYTF
NA | TRBJ1-1 | TRBV7-2 | NA | TGTGCCAGCAGCTTAGGAGGCAGTATCGCTGAAGCTTTCTTT | CASSLGGSIAEAFF
NA | TRBJ2-3 | TRBV20-1 | NA | TGCAGTGCTACTCGACAGGTCCGCACAGATACGCAGTATTTT | CSATRQVRTDTQYF
NA | TRBJ1-2 | TRBV6-2/TRBV6-3 | NA | TGTGCCAGCAGCCCCCTCGGGAGTCCTTGGGACTATGGCTACACCTTC | CASSPLGSPWDYGYTF
NA | TRBJ1-1 | TRBV5-4 | NA | TGTGCCAGCAGCTTGCCTGGCAGGGTGAACACTGAAGCTTTCTTT | CASSLPGRVNTEAFF
TRBD2 | TRBJ2-2 | TRBV4-2 | NA | TGTGCCAGCAGCCAAGATGTAGGTAGCGGGAGGGCCGGGGAGCTGTTTTTT | CASSQDVGSGRAGELFF
NA | TRBJ1-4 | TRBV4-2 | NA | TGTGCCAGCAGCCAAGGGCAGGGCTGGGAAAAACTGTTTTTT | CASSQGQGWEKLFF